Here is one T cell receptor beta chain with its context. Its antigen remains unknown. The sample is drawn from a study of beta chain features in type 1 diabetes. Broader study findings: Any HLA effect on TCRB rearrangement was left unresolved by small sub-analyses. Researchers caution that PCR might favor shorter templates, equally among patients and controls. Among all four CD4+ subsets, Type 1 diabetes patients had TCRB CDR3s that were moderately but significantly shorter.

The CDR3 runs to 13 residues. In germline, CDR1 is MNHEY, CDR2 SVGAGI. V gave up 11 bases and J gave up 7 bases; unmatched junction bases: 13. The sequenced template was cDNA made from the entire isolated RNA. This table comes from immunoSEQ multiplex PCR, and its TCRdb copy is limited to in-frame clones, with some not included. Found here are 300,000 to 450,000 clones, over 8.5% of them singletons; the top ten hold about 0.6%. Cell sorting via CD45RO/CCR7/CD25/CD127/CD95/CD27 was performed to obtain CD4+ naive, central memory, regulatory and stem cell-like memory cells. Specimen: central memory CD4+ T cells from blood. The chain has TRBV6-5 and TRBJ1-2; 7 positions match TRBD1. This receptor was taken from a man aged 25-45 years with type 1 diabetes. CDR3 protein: CAHYSRGILGYTF. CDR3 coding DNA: TGTGCCCACTACAGCAGGGGGATTCTTGGCTACACCTTC.